A selection of T cell receptor beta chains follows, all from one sample in a study of cytomegalovirus exposure and HLA in healthy donors. The method was immunoSEQ multiplex PCR; TCRdb's version includes in-frame clones alone and lacks a portion of them. Of more than 150,000 clones detected, 65% to 90% appear once; the ten largest clones hold approximately 1.2%. Sequencing was carried out using PBMCs. The origin of the receptors is a girl aged 2 to 9 in good health and CMV-seropositive. Each CDR3 is given with its conserved first and last residue. A D gene is named only where the DNA matches it firmly. Size is stated for part of the rows, as once, few or many counts, or as a class when the clone is expanded.

>TRBJ2-3|-|TRBV14|TRBD2
CASSQGSRGGSTDTQYF
TGTGCCAGCAGCCAAGGATCTCGGGGGGGCTCCACAGATACGCAGTATTTT
>TRBJ1-3|-|TRBV29-1|-
CSGKGGGSANTIYF
TGCAGCGGCAAGGGAGGGGGTAGTGCGAACACCATATATTTT
>TRBJ1-6|-|TRBV5-4|TRBD1
CASSSQGVWGSPLHF
TGTGCCAGCAGCTCCCAGGGGGTTTGGGGTTCACCCCTCCACTTT
>TRBJ2-7|-|TRBV11-3|TRBD2
CASSLGSGGIYEQYF
TGTGCCAGCAGCTTAGGGTCGGGGGGAATCTACGAGCAGTACTTC
>TRBJ2-3|once|TRBV9|TRBD2
CASSGLAGASDTQYF
TGTGCCAGCAGCGGGCTAGCGGGAGCATCAGATACGCAGTATTTT
>TRBJ2-3|-|TRBV7-2|-
CASSLIPLPDTQYF
TGTGCCAGCAGCTTAATCCCCCTCCCAGATACGCAGTATTTT
>TRBJ2-1|-|TRBV10-1|-
CASSDARRVSVNEQFF
TGCGCCAGCAGTGATGCACGCAGGGTATCGGTCAATGAGCAGTTCTTC
>TRBJ1-2|-|TRBV6-6|TRBD1
CASSRTDRAGYGYTF
TGTGCCAGCAGTCGAACCGACAGGGCGGGCTATGGCTACACCTTC
>TRBJ2-1|-|TRBV28|-
CASSSLGGSSYNEQFF
TGTGCCAGCAGTAGCCTGGGAGGCAGCTCCTACAATGAGCAGTTCTTC
>TRBJ2-1|-|TRBV7-8|-
CASSQRFSSYNEQFF
TGTGCCAGCAGCCAGCGCTTTAGCTCCTACAATGAGCAGTTCTTC
>TRBJ1-1|-|TRBV4-1|-
CASSQTQGYRGTEAFF
TGCGCCAGCAGCCAAACACAGGGTTACCGTGGCACTGAAGCTTTCTTT
>TRBJ1-1|-|TRBV9|-
CASSVAGTTNTEAFF
TGTGCCAGCAGCGTAGCCGGGACAACAAACACTGAAGCTTTCTTT
>TRBJ2-1|-|TRBV4-2|-
CASSQTAGLYLYNEQFF
TGTGCCAGCAGCCAAACAGCAGGACTTTACCTTTACAATGAGCAGTTCTTC
>TRBJ2-7|-|TRBV11-3|TRBD2
CASSLVGLAQSSYEQYF
TGTGCCAGCAGCTTAGTGGGACTAGCGCAGAGCTCCTACGAGCAGTACTTC
>TRBJ2-1|-|TRBV10-2|-
CASSETGSYNEQFF
TGCGCCAGCAGTGAAACGGGCTCCTACAATGAGCAGTTCTTC
>TRBJ2-1|-|TRBV5-1|TRBD2
CASSQPSGTSGRSDSYNEQFF
TGCGCCAGCAGCCAGCCCTCGGGGACTAGCGGGAGGTCAGACTCCTACAATGAGCAGTTCTTC